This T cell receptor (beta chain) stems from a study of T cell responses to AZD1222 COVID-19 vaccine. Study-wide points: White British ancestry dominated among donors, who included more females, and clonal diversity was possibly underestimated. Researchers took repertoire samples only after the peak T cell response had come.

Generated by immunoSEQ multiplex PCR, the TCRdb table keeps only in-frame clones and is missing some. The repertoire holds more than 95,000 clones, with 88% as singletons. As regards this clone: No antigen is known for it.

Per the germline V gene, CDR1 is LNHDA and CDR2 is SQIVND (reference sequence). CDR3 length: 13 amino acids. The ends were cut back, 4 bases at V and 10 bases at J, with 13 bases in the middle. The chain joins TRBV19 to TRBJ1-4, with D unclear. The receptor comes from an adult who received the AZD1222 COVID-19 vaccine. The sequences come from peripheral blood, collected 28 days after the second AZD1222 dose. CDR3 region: CASSNDKIGKLFF. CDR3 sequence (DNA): TGTGCCAGTAGTAACGACAAAATAGGAAAACTGTTTTTT.